The rows below give T cell receptor beta chains drawn from one sample of a study of CD8 T cells in Susac syndrome. TCRdb re-derived calls from the immunoSEQ multiplex PCR reads in MiXCR, one entry per CDR3 protein. The sample contains 200,000 or so distinct CDR3 sequences, 90% to 96% of which appear only once. Source material: CD4+ T cells from PBMCs. Every receptor here comes from a human donor with multiple sclerosis. The CDR3 runs from the conserved cysteine through the conserved F or W. The D gene is left open where the match is weak. Where a row states a size, it is once, few, many or the class of an expanded clone; other rows omit it.

j_call clone_size d_call v_call cdr3_aa cdr3_nt
TRBJ2-4 NA NA TRBV6-1 CASSPATGTIQNIQYF TGTGCCAGCAGTCCCGCTACAGGGACTATTCAAAACATTCAGTACTTC
TRBJ2-5 NA TRBD1 TRBV29-1 CSVENRGQETQYF TGCAGCGTTGAGAACAGGGGACAAGAGACCCAGTACTTC
TRBJ2-3 NA TRBD2 TRBV28 CASRGGGASTDTQYF TGTGCCAGCAGAGGCGGGGGGGCTAGCACAGATACGCAGTATTTT
TRBJ2-1 NA TRBD2 TRBV29-1 CSVVGGSSYNEQFF TGCAGCGTTGTCGGGGGGAGCTCCTACAATGAGCAGTTCTTC
TRBJ2-5 NA NA TRBV20-1 CSAVQGTQYF TGCAGTGCTGTCCAGGGGACCCAGTACTTC
TRBJ2-1 NA NA TRBV6-1 CASRQETAYNEQFF TGTGCCAGCCGCCAGGAGACAGCCTACAATGAGCAGTTCTTC
TRBJ1-5 NA TRBD1 TRBV24-1 CATSDPETGEGPQHF TGTGCCACCAGTGATCCAGAGACAGGGGAGGGACCCCAGCATTTT
TRBJ2-3 NA TRBD2 TRBV5-1 CASSSLAGDADTQYF TGCGCCAGCAGCTCCTTAGCGGGGGATGCAGATACGCAGTATTTT
TRBJ1-5 once TRBD1 TRBV30 CAWRPGGQGGKPQHF TGTGCCTGGAGACCTGGGGGACAGGGAGGCAAGCCCCAGCATTTT
TRBJ2-7 NA TRBD1 TRBV14 CASSQKGGYYEQYF TGTGCCAGCAGCCAAAAAGGGGGCTACTACGAGCAGTACTTC
TRBJ1-1 NA TRBD1 TRBV5-1 CASSSDRELNTEAFF TGCGCCAGCAGCTCCGACAGGGAGCTGAACACTGAAGCTTTCTTT
TRBJ2-7 NA NA TRBV29-1 CSARASYEQYF TGCAGCGCCCGAGCCAGCTACGAGCAGTACTTC
TRBJ1-1 NA NA TRBV7-3 CASSLEAGENTEAFF TGTGCCAGCAGCTTAGAGGCAGGGGAGAACACTGAAGCTTTCTTT
TRBJ1-5 NA NA TRBV28 CASSSRDYQPQHF TGTGCCAGCAGTTCCCGAGATTATCAGCCCCAGCATTTT
TRBJ2-1 NA TRBD2 TRBV10-2 CASSGLAGEYNEQFF TGCGCCAGCAGCGGACTAGCGGGGGAGTATAATGAGCAGTTCTTC
TRBJ2-7 NA NA TRBV4-3 CASSQDWASDEQYF TGCGCCAGCAGCCAAGATTGGGCTAGCGACGAGCAGTACTTC
TRBJ1-2 NA NA TRBV20-1 CSADLTTGYGYTF TGCAGTGCTGACTTAACGACGGGATATGGCTACACCTTC
TRBJ2-2 NA TRBD2 TRBV28 CASSPSGGYTGELFF TGTGCCAGCAGCCCCAGCGGGGGGTACACCGGGGAGCTGTTTTTT
TRBJ2-5 NA NA TRBV19 CASRPSGGTQYF TGTGCCAGTAGGCCCTCTGGGGGGACCCAGTACTTC
TRBJ2-5 NA TRBD1 TRBV25-1 CASSGDRGAETQYF TGTGCCAGCAGTGGAGACAGGGGAGCGGAGACCCAGTACTTC
TRBJ1-2 NA NA TRBV19 CASSISGHYGYTF TGTGCCAGTAGTATATCAGGCCATTATGGCTACACCTTC
TRBJ1-1 NA NA TRBV5-1 CASSQGGGDEAFF TGCGCCAGCAGCCAGGGTGGAGGGGATGAAGCTTTCTTT
TRBJ2-1 NA TRBD1 TRBV15 CATSTVMGQGSYNEQFF TGTGCCACCAGCACTGTAATGGGACAGGGCTCCTACAATGAGCAGTTCTTC
TRBJ2-5 NA NA TRBV4-3 CASSQIDLWAKTQYF TGCGCCAGCAGCCAAATAGATCTGTGGGCAAAGACCCAGTACTTC
TRBJ2-3 NA NA TRBV5-4 CASRDRRGYTQYF TGTGCCAGCAGGGACCGGCGGGGCTATACGCAGTATTTT
TRBJ2-3 NA TRBD2 TRBV10-3 CAIRGLAGTDTQYF TGTGCCATCAGAGGACTAGCGGGCACAGATACGCAGTATTTT
TRBJ1-5 NA TRBD1 TRBV7-2 CASSSGGQPQHF TGTGCCAGCAGCTCAGGGGGTCAGCCCCAGCATTTT
TRBJ1-1 NA NA TRBV6-5 CASSIDRELEAFF TGTGCCAGCAGCATAGACCGGGAACTCGAAGCTTTCTTT
TRBJ2-3 NA NA TRBV5-4 CASTMRNTDTQYF TGTGCCAGCACCATGAGAAACACAGATACGCAGTATTTT
TRBJ2-1 NA NA TRBV2 CASSYHYLSYNEQFF TGTGCCAGCAGTTATCACTACTTATCCTACAATGAGCAGTTCTTC
TRBJ1-5 once TRBD1 TRBV7-8 CASSWDRDNQPQHF TGTGCCAGCAGCTGGGACAGGGACAATCAGCCCCAGCATTTT
TRBJ2-1 NA TRBD1 TRBV29-1 CSAMGQGSYNEQFF TGCAGCGCCATGGGACAGGGGTCCTACAATGAGCAGTTCTTC
TRBJ1-5 NA NA TRBV24-1 CATSDSRPNRNQPQHF TGTGCCACCAGTGACAGCCGACCTAACCGCAATCAGCCCCAGCATTTT
TRBJ1-1 few NA TRBV29-1 CSVVGGPEAFF TGCAGCGTTGTGGGGGGACCTGAAGCTTTCTTT
TRBJ2-7 NA TRBD2 TRBV3-1 CASSQRGTDHEQYF TGTGCCAGCAGCCAGCGGGGGACCGACCACGAGCAGTACTTC
TRBJ1-2 once NA TRBV12-3/TRBV12-4 CASRATGSFYGYTF TGTGCCAGCAGAGCGACAGGAAGCTTCTATGGCTACACCTTC
TRBJ1-5 NA NA TRBV7-2 CASSSGTLGNQPQHF TGTGCCAGCAGCTCAGGGACATTAGGGAATCAGCCCCAGCATTTT
TRBJ1-5 NA NA TRBV20-1 CSAKYSNQPQHF TGCAGTGCCAAATATAGCAATCAGCCCCAGCATTTT
TRBJ1-4 NA NA TRBV20-1 CSASSGRGEKLFF TGCAGTGCCTCAAGCGGGCGCGGGGAAAAACTGTTTTTT
TRBJ1-6 NA NA TRBV9 CASSPDGRGRVGSPLHF TGTGCCAGCAGCCCTGATGGCAGGGGCCGAGTTGGATCACCCCTCCACTTT
TRBJ2-1 NA NA TRBV5-1 CASSLVPPGDEQFF TGCGCCAGCAGCTTGGTACCCCCTGGGGATGAGCAGTTCTTC